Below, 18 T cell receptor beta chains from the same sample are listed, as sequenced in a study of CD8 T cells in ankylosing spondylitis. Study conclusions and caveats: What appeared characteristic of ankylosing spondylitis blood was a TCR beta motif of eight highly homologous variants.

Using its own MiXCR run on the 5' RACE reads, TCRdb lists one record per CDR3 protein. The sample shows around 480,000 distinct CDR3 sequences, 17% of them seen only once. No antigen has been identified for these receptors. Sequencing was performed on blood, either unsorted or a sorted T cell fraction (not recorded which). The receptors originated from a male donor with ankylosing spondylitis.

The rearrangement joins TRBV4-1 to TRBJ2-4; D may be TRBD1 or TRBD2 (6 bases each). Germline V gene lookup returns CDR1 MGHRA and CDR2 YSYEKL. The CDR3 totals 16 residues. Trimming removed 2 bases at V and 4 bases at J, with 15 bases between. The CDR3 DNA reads TGCGCCAGCAGCCAACAAGGGGGGAGCGGGAAAAACATTCAGTACTTC. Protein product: CASSQQGGSGKNIQYF.

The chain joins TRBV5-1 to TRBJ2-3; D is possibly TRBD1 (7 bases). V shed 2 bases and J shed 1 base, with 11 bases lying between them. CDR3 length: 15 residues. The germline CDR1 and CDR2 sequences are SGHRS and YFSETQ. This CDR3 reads CASSFGGGRTDTQYF. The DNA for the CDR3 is TGCGCCAGCAGCTTTGGAGGGGGCCGCACAGATACGCAGTATTTT.

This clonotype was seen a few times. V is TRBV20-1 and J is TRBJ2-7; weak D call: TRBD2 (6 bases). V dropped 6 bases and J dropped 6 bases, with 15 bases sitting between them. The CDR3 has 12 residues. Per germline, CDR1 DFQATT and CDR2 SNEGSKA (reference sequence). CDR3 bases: TGCAGTGCGGGGAGGAGTGGGCGCGAGCAGTACTTC. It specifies CSAGRSGREQYF.

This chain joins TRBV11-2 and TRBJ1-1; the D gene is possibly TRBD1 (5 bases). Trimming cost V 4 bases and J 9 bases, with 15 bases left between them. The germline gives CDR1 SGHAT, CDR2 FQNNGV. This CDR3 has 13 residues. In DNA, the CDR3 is TGTGCCAGCAGCTCAAGAACAGCGGGGCAAGCTTTCTTT. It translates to CASSSRTAGQAFF.

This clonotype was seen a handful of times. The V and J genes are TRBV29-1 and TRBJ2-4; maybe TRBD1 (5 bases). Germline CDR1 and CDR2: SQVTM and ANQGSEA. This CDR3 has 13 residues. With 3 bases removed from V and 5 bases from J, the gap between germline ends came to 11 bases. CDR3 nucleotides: TGCAGCGTTGATAGGGGTCCCGAAAACATTCAGTACTTC. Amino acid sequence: CSVDRGPENIQYF.

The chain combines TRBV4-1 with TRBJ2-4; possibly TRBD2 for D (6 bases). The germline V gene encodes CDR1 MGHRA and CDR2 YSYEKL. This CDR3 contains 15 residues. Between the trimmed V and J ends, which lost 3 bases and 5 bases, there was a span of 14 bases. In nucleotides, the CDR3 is TGCGCCAGCAGCCAGGAGGGGCGCGGAGAAAACATTCAGTACTTC. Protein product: CASSQEGRGENIQYF.

The CDR3 reads CASSFRYASPAGKDEQYF. The DNA for the CDR3 is TGTGCCAGCAGTTTTCGATACGCGTCTCCAGCGGGAAAAGACGAGCAGTACTTC. The gene calls are TRBV27 and TRBJ2-7; TRBD2 matches 7 bases. In germline, CDR1 is MNHEY, CDR2 SMNVEV (reference sequence). V lost 3 bases to trimming and J lost 5 bases; unmatched junction nucleotides: 19. This CDR3 comprises 18 residues.

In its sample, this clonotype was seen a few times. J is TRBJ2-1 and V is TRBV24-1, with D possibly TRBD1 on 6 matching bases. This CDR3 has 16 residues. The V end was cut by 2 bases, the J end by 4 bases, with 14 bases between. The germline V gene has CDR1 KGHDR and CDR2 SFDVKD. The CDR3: CATSDSQGRGYNEQFF. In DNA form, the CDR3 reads TGTGCCACCAGTGATTCCCAGGGGAGAGGTTACAATGAGCAGTTCTTC.

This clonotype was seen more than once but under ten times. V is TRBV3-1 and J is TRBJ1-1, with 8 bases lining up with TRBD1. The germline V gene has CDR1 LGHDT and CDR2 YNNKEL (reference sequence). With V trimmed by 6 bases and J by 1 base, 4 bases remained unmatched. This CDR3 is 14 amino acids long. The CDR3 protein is CASRHRGANTEAFF. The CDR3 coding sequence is TGTGCCAGCAGGCACAGGGGGGCGAACACTGAAGCTTTCTTT.

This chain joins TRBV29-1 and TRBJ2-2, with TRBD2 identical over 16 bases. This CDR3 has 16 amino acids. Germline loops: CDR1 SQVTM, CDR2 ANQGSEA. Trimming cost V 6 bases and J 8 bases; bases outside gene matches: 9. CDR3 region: CSVLGTSGGVRGELFF. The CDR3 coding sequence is TGCAGCGTCCTCGGGACTAGCGGGGGGGTTCGAGGGGAGCTGTTTTTT.

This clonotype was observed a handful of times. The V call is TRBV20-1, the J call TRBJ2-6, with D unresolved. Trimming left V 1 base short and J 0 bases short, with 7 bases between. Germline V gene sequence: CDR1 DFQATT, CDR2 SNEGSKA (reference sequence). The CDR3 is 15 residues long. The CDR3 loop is CSARARHSGANVLTF. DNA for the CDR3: TGCAGTGCTAGAGCACGGCACTCTGGGGCCAACGTCCTGACTTTC.

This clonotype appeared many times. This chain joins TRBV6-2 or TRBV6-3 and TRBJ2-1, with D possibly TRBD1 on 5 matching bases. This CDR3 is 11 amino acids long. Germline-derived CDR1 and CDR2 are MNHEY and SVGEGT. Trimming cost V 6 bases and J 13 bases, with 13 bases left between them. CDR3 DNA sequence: TGTGCCAGCAGCCCCGAGACAGTACAGTTCTTC. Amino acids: CASSPETVQFF.

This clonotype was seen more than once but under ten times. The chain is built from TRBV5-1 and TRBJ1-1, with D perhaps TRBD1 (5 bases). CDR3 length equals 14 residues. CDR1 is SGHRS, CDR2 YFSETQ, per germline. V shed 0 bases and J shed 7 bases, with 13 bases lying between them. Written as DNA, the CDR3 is TGCGCCAGCAGCTTGGCAGGGCCCCAGGGTGAAGCTTTCTTT. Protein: CASSLAGPQGEAFF.

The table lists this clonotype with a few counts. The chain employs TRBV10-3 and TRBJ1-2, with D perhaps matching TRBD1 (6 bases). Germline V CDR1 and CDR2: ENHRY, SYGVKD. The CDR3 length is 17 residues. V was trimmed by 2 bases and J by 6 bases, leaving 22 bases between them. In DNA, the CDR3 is TGTGCCATCAGTGAGGGGTGGTCAGGGGACCTCTATGATGGCTACACCTTC. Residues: CAISEGWSGDLYDGYTF.

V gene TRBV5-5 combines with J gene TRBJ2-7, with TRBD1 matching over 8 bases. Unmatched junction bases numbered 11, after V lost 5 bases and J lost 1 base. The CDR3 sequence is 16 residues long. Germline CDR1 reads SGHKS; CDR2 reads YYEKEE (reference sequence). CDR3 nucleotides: TGTGCCAGCAGTCACGGGTCGGGACAGGTGTCCTACGAGCAGTACTTC. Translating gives CASSHGSGQVSYEQYF.

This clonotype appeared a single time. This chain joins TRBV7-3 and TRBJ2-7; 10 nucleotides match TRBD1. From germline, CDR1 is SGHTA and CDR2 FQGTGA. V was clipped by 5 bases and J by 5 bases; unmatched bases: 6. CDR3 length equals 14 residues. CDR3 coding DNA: TGTGCCAGCAGCACCTCGACAGGGGGCGACGAGCAGTACTTC. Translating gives CASSTSTGGDEQYF. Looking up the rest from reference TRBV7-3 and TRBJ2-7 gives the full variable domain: GAGVSQTPSNKVTEKGKYVELRCDPISGHTALYWYRQSLGQGPEFLIYFQGTGAADDSGLPNDRFFAVRPEGSVSTLKIQRTERGDSAVYLCASSTSTGGDEQYFGPGTRLTVT.

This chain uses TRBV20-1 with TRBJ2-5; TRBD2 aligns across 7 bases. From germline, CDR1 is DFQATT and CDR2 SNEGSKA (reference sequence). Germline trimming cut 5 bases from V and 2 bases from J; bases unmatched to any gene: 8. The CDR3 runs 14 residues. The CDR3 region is CSAQSGEKQETQYF. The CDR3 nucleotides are TGCAGTGCTCAGAGCGGGGAGAAACAAGAGACCCAGTACTTC.

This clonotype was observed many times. CDR3 DNA sequence: TGTGCCAGCAGTACCCCTTCGACCCTGGCTTTCTTT. Translated, it gives CASSTPSTLAFF. The J gene is TRBJ1-1, the V gene TRBV12-3 or TRBV12-4; D gene ambiguous. Deletions cut 5 bases from V and 11 bases from J, with 15 bases between. The CDR3 is made up of 12 amino acids.